This entry lists 32 T cell receptor beta chains sequenced from one sample in a study of Ad26.COV2.S vaccination and SARS-CoV-2 variants. Data came from immunoSEQ multiplex PCR; TCRdb stores just in-frame clones and leaves some out. This table has 500,000 or so clones, 70% to 90% appearing once. The treatment denotes: some 19 received Ad26.COV2.S at low or high dose, single or two shots; about 5 received placebo; per-sample allocation not given. Vaccine and placebo recipients were sampled on day 63 after the first injection. The starting material was peripheral blood, obtained in a trial of Ad26.COV2.S vaccine versus placebo. The receptors come from a person between 18 and 65 years old who received the Ad26.COV2.S COVID-19 vaccine or a placebo.

The chain links TRBV10-3 to TRBJ1-1, with D unclear. Germline CDR1 ENHRY, CDR2 SYGVKD. The CDR3 totals 13 residues. V lost 10 bases, J lost 8 bases, and 20 bases lay in between. Here the CDR3 DNA reads TGTGCCACCGCGAAGCAGCTGGAAGAAGAAGCTTTCTTT. Protein: CATAKQLEEEAFF.

The rearrangement links TRBV9 to TRBJ2-5; D possibly uses TRBD1 or TRBD2 (7 bases each). The germline V and J ends were trimmed by 4 bases and 5 bases, with 21 bases remaining between them. There are 16 residues in the CDR3. Germline assignment: CDR1 SGDLS and CDR2 YYNGEE. CDR3: CASSPTAGGVGETQYF. For the CDR3, the DNA is TGTGCCAGCAGCCCAACGGCAGGGGGGGTCGGGGAGACCCAGTACTTC.

The V and J genes are TRBV7-2 and TRBJ2-6, with a weak D call TRBD2 (5 bases). Germline V gene sequence: CDR1 SGHTA, CDR2 FQGNSA. Trimming took off 6 bases at V and 3 bases at J, with 12 bases between the two ends. The CDR3 totals 15 residues. This CDR3 is CASSTRGGGANVLTF. CDR3 sequence (DNA): TGTGCCAGCAGTACTCGGGGTGGTGGGGCCAACGTCCTGACTTTC.

The chain uses TRBV6-5 and TRBJ2-7, with 7 bases matching TRBD2. This CDR3 has 13 amino acids. Germline V lookup: CDR1 MNHEY, CDR2 SVGAGI. J gave up 4 bases and V 6 bases, and 6 bases lay outside the gene matches. CDR3 amino acids: CASSLRAGYEQYF. The CDR3 DNA is TGTGCCAGCAGCCTACGAGCGGGGTACGAGCAGTACTTC.

This clone appeared once. The V gene is TRBV7-2, the J gene TRBJ2-7, with TRBD1 matching over 9 bases. J gave up 5 bases and V 5 bases, and 10 bases lay outside the gene matches. In germline, CDR1 is SGHTA, CDR2 FQGNSA. There are 15 residues in the CDR3. DNA for the CDR3: TGTGCCAGCAGCAACAGGGGGCCCCACGTCCACGAGCAGTACTTC. It codes for CASSNRGPHVHEQYF.

The chain carries TRBV5-1 and TRBJ1-1, with D unclear. The CDR3 has 13 amino acids. V shed 2 bases and J shed 3 bases, with 8 bases lying between them. Germline CDR1 SGHRS, CDR2 YFSETQ. CDR3 residues: CASSFWQYTEAFF. The CDR3 bases are TGCGCCAGCAGCTTTTGGCAGTACACTGAAGCTTTCTTT.

The gene calls are TRBV20-1 and TRBJ1-2, with 7 bases matching TRBD1. The germline gives CDR1 DFQATT, CDR2 SNEGSKA (reference sequence). The trim removed 3 bases at V and 2 bases at J, leaving 9 bases unmatched. This CDR3 comprises 15 residues. The DNA of the CDR3 is TGCAGTGCTAGTCCCACGACAGGGCGGAACTATGGCTACACCTTC. Protein: CSASPTTGRNYGYTF.

This clone has just a few counts. V gene TRBV5-4 combines with J gene TRBJ2-1; D is unclear. The CDR3 length is 16 residues. The germline V and J ends were trimmed by 0 bases and 8 bases, with 18 bases remaining between them. Germline CDR1 SGHNT, CDR2 YYREEE (reference sequence). The CDR3 DNA follows: TGTGCCAGCAGCTTGGCTGACCCTAGAAGGCCTCATGAGCAGTTCTTC. Translation: CASSLADPRRPHEQFF.

The V call is TRBV5-4, the J call TRBJ1-1; possibly TRBD1 for D (6 bases). CDR3 length equals 16 residues. Germline CDR1 SGHNT, CDR2 YYREEE (reference sequence). Trimming stripped 0 bases from V and 0 bases from J, with 12 bases between. Here the CDR3 DNA reads TGTGCCAGCAGCTTGGGCCCCGCAGGGGTGAACACTGAAGCTTTCTTT. Amino acid sequence: CASSLGPAGVNTEAFF.

This chain uses TRBV9 with TRBJ2-3; 11 bases fit TRBD2. V lost 2 bases, J lost 2 bases, and 4 bases stayed unmatched. This CDR3 spans 16 amino acids. CDR1 is SGDLS and CDR2 is YYNGEE in the germline V gene. The CDR3 reads CASSVLLAGDTDTQYF. The CDR3 DNA sequence: TGTGCCAGCAGCGTGTTACTAGCGGGGGACACAGATACGCAGTATTTT.

The sample holds one count of this clone. The chain combines TRBV9 with TRBJ2-1; D unclear. The length of the CDR3 is 14 residues. V shed 3 bases and J shed 0 bases, with 7 bases lying between them. Germline V gene sequence: CDR1 SGDLS, CDR2 YYNGEE. The CDR3 sequence: CASSGLSSYNEQFF. CDR3 bases: TGTGCCAGCAGCGGGTTGAGCTCCTACAATGAGCAGTTCTTC.

V gene TRBV10-3 combines with J gene TRBJ1-1, with a tentative D call TRBD1 (6 bases). CDR3 length: 14 amino acids. Per the germline V gene, CDR1 is ENHRY and CDR2 is SYGVKD. The V end was cut by 10 bases, the J end by 2 bases, with 17 bases between. The CDR3 coding sequence is TGTGCCACCCTATATGGACAGCTTAACACTGAAGCTTTCTTT. It specifies CATLYGQLNTEAFF.

The chain couples TRBV11-2 to TRBJ1-1; D gene unclear. Germline CDR1 reads SGHAT; CDR2 reads FQNNGV. This CDR3 comprises 14 residues. Trimming pared 1 base from V and 3 bases from J, leaving 9 bases between. The CDR3 DNA sequence: TGTGCCAGCAGCTTAGGTCGAATCGACACTGAAGCTTTCTTT. It is translated as CASSLGRIDTEAFF.

V gene TRBV20-1 combines with J gene TRBJ1-1; no clear D gene. V shed 3 bases and J shed 2 bases, with 10 bases lying between them. Germline loops: CDR1 DFQATT, CDR2 SNEGSKA (reference sequence). The CDR3 contains 13 residues. The CDR3 DNA reads TGCAGTGCTAGTCGGACGATAAACACTGAAGCTTTCTTT. Amino acids: CSASRTINTEAFF.

This clone was observed a single time. Other DNA sequences from this sample encode an identical CDR3 as well. The chain carries TRBV27 and TRBJ1-6; possible D gene TRBD1, 5 bases. Trimming removed 3 bases from V and 2 bases from J, with 8 bases in between. Per germline, CDR1 MNHEY and CDR2 SMNVEV (reference sequence). CDR3 size: 15 residues. The CDR3 spells CASSLGGPYNSPLHF. The CDR3 DNA reads TGTGCCAGCAGTTTGGGGGGACCCTATAATTCACCCCTCCACTTT.

The rearrangement links TRBV7-8 to TRBJ2-7; no firm D call. V dropped 5 bases and J dropped 6 bases, with 14 bases sitting between them. Per the germline V gene, CDR1 is SGHVS and CDR2 is FQNEAQ. The CDR3 is made up of 13 amino acids. The CDR3 is CASSRTQIGEQYF. Here the CDR3 DNA reads TGTGCCAGCAGCCGTACGCAGATTGGCGAGCAGTACTTC.

The chain employs TRBV4-1 and TRBJ2-4; 8 positions match TRBD1. CDR3 length equals 16 residues. V lost 0 bases, J lost 9 bases, and 10 bases stayed unmatched. The germline V gene encodes CDR1 MGHRA and CDR2 YSYEKL. CDR3 DNA: TGCGCCAGCAGCCAAGAGGCGCAGGGGGCGGGGATCATTCAGTACTTC. Translated, it gives CASSQEAQGAGIIQYF.

V usage is TRBV7-3 and J usage is TRBJ2-5, with D unclear. Germline V lookup: CDR1 SGHTA, CDR2 FQGTGA. V was shortened by 1 base and J by 2 bases, with 8 bases between the two germline ends. CDR3 size: 14 residues. The CDR3 region has the DNA TGTGCCAGCAGCTTAAGTCCCGGTCAAGAGACCCAGTACTTC. Its protein product is CASSLSPGQETQYF.

The V and J genes are TRBV5-4 and TRBJ2-3, with D uncertain. The ends were cut back, 0 bases at V and 0 bases at J, with 11 bases in the middle. Germline V CDR1 and CDR2: SGHNT, YYREEE (reference sequence). The CDR3 totals 16 residues. The CDR3 sequence: CASSLGASLSTDTQYF. The CDR3 DNA sequence: TGTGCCAGCAGCTTGGGAGCGAGCCTTAGCACAGATACGCAGTATTTT.

DNA for the CDR3: TGTGCCAGCAGCGTTCTAGATGGGGCAGTAAGCTACGAGCAGTACTTC. Its translation is CASSVLDGAVSYEQYF. This rearrangement joins TRBV9 to TRBJ2-7, with D maybe TRBD1 (5 bases). The CDR3 extends over 16 amino acids. Germline V gives CDR1 SGDLS, CDR2 YYNGEE. Trimming removed 2 bases at V and 3 bases at J, with 18 bases between.

The chain is built from TRBV11-3 and TRBJ2-1; 10 bases line up with TRBD2. CDR3 size: 13 residues. J lost 10 bases, V lost 1 base, and 1 base had no gene match. CDR1 is SGHNT, CDR2 YENEEA, per germline. CDR3 region: CASSLVSGREQFF. The CDR3 DNA reads as TGTGCCAGCAGCTTAGTTAGCGGGAGGGAGCAGTTCTTC.

A few counts support this clone. The rearrangement uses TRBV30 and TRBJ2-7; 9 nucleotides align to TRBD2. V was clipped by 3 bases and J by 5 bases; unmatched bases: 8. The CDR3 loop spans 14 amino acids. The V gene's germline CDR1 is GTSNPN and CDR2 SVGIG (reference sequence). The CDR3 bases are TGTGCCTGGAGAAAAGCGGGAGGACCCCACGAGCAGTACTTC. Protein: CAWRKAGGPHEQYF.

This clone was picked up one time. The chain combines TRBV5-8 with TRBJ2-1, with 9 bases fitting TRBD1. Germline CDR1 is SGHTS and CDR2 is YDEGEE. Trimming cost V 2 bases and J 5 bases; bases outside gene matches: 5. The CDR3 length is 15 residues. CDR3 sequence (DNA): TGTGCCAGCAGCTTTACAGGGGGCAGGAACAATGAGCAGTTCTTC. It codes for CASSFTGGRNNEQFF.

The chain combines TRBV7-3 with TRBJ2-2; maybe TRBD2 (6 bases). The V gene lost 0 bases and the J gene lost 6 bases, with 11 bases spanning the gap. The CDR3 runs 15 residues. Germline lookup yields CDR1 SGHTA and CDR2 FQGTGA. The CDR3 loop is CASSLTRGGAGELFF. As DNA, the CDR3 is TGTGCCAGCAGCTTAACGAGGGGCGGGGCCGGGGAGCTGTTTTTT.

The rearrangement joins TRBV19 to TRBJ1-1; D call uncertain. CDR3 size: 16 residues. Trimming stripped 2 bases from V and 0 bases from J, with 13 bases between. CDR1 LNHDA and CDR2 SQIVND come from the germline V gene (reference sequence). DNA for the CDR3: TGTGCCAGTAGTATATCGGCTGCAACAATGAACACTGAAGCTTTCTTT. Protein sequence: CASSISAATMNTEAFF. Full variable domain (missing parts from reference TRBV19 and TRBJ1-1): DGGITQSPKYLFRKEGQNVTLSCEQNLNHDAMYWYRQDPGQGLRLIYYSQIVNDFQKGDIAEGYSVSREKKESFPLTVTSAQKNPTAFYLCASSISAATMNTEAFFGQGTRLTVV.

V and J are TRBV7-2 and TRBJ2-7; 9 bases map to TRBD2. The J segment lost 9 bases and the V segment lost 6 bases, leaving 9 bases of the junction unmatched. The germline V gene encodes CDR1 SGHTA and CDR2 FQGNSA. The CDR3 runs to 13 residues. CDR3: CASSSGSRESQYF. For the CDR3, the DNA is TGTGCCAGCAGTAGCGGGAGTCGGGAGTCGCAGTACTTC.

J is TRBJ1-1 and V is TRBV11-1; D remains ambiguous. This CDR3 spans 14 amino acids. V was trimmed by 2 bases and J by 6 bases, leaving 13 bases between them. Germline V gene data show CDR1 as SGHAT and CDR2 as FQDESV (reference sequence). CDR3 loop: CASSLLARPPEAFF. The DNA of the CDR3 is TGTGCCAGCAGCTTACTGGCGCGGCCACCTGAAGCTTTCTTT.

V and J are TRBV28 and TRBJ1-2; 7 bases fit TRBD1. The CDR3 loop spans 13 amino acids. CDR1 is MDHEN, CDR2 SYDVKM, per germline. Trimming removed 6 bases from V and 4 bases from J; junction bases left unmatched: 5. CDR3 coding DNA: TGTGCCAGCAGATCTGGGACAGTCTATGGCTACACCTTC. This gives the protein CASRSGTVYGYTF.

The J gene is TRBJ2-7, the V gene TRBV24-1; the match to TRBD2 covers 11 bases. The CDR3 loop spans 15 amino acids. V shed 5 bases, J shed 5 bases, and the junction held 7 bases outside the gene matches. Germline values: CDR1 KGHDR, CDR2 SFDVKD. CDR3 sequence (DNA): TGTGCCACCAGTGGAGTAGCGGGAGGGCATGACGAGCAGTACTTC. Its protein product is CATSGVAGGHDEQYF.

This clone has just one count. The chain carries TRBV19 and TRBJ1-1; D is undetermined. V shed 5 bases and J shed 1 base, with 11 bases lying between them. This CDR3 is 14 amino acids long. Germline V gives CDR1 LNHDA, CDR2 SQIVND (reference sequence). The CDR3 DNA is TGTGCCAGTAGTCCCCCACAAAGGAACACTGAAGCTTTCTTT. Its translation is CASSPPQRNTEAFF.

This sequence joins TRBV24-1 and TRBJ1-2; 8 bases fit TRBD1. Germline CDR1 and CDR2: KGHDR and SFDVKD. Trimming removed 4 bases from V and 6 bases from J; junction bases left unmatched: 9. This CDR3 is 15 amino acids long. CDR3 sequence reads: CATSESQGAIDGYTF. CDR3 nucleotide sequence: TGTGCCACCAGTGAATCCCAGGGGGCTATCGATGGCTACACCTTC.

This chain connects TRBV11-2 to TRBJ1-1, with D unclear. The V gene's germline CDR1 is SGHAT and CDR2 FQNNGV. The length of the CDR3 is 15 residues. Deletions cut 0 bases from V and 8 bases from J, with 16 bases between. This CDR3 is CASSLDERAVPEAFF. CDR3 sequence (DNA): TGTGCCAGCAGCTTAGACGAGCGTGCAGTCCCCGAAGCTTTCTTT. The entire variable domain, with the rest obtained from reference TRBV11-2 and TRBJ1-1, is as follows: EAGVAQSPRYKIIEKRQSVAFWCNPISGHATLYWYQQILGQGPKLLIQFQNNGVVDDSQLPKDRFSAERLKGVDSTLKIQPAKLEDSAVYLCASSLDERAVPEAFFGQGTRLTVV.